The next 10 T cell receptor beta chains were all read from a single sample in a study of post-analysis software for immune sequencing data. Their antigen targets remain unknown. Carried by the TCR beta cDNA libraries were unique molecular identifiers. In TCRdb, the PCR reads were re-called with MiXCR into one record per CDR3 protein. The sample includes under 900,000 distinct CDR3 sequences, about 50% of them seen just once. Study-level points and caveats: TRBV5-6, TRBV5-1 and TRBV20-1 belonged to a set of roughly five TRBV segments that were more frequent in patients than controls.

The specimen was blood. These receptors were obtained from a girl aged 10 to 17 with multiple sclerosis.

The chain employs TRBV9 and TRBJ1-1; tentatively, D is TRBD1 (5 bases). Germline values: CDR1 SGDLS, CDR2 YYNGEE. CDR3 length: 17 amino acids. The V end was cut by 3 bases, the J end by 1 base, with 19 bases between. CDR3 protein: CASSGRAGRFENTEAFF. Here the CDR3 DNA reads TGTGCCAGCAGCGGAAGGGCAGGGAGGTTTGAGAACACTGAAGCTTTCTTT.

The chain links TRBV6-5 to TRBJ1-5, with D possibly matching TRBD1 (6 bases). Trimming pared 6 bases from V and 4 bases from J, leaving 19 bases between. Germline CDR1 and CDR2: MNHEY and SVGAGI. This CDR3 comprises 16 residues. The CDR3 sequence: CASSPDRGQQNQPQHF. Written as DNA, the CDR3 is TGTGCCAGCAGCCCTGACCGCGGACAGCAAAATCAGCCCCAGCATTTT.

This clonotype was seen more than once but under ten times. CDR3 coding DNA: TGTGCCAGCAGCCGCCGAGGGGAGGGCCAGGGGAAGCAGTACTTC. Amino acid sequence: CASSRRGEGQGKQYF. The chain joins TRBV7-3 to TRBJ2-5; D may be TRBD2 (7 bases). Trimming left V 5 bases short and J 11 bases short, with 24 bases between. This CDR3 spans 15 amino acids. CDR1 is SGHTA, CDR2 FQGTGA, per germline.

The chain joins TRBV6-5 to TRBJ2-5, with TRBD2 matching 9 bases. V trimming: 2 bases; J trimming: 11 bases; junction bases outside the gene matches: 15. Germline V gives CDR1 MNHEY, CDR2 SVGAGI. The CDR3 runs 16 residues. The CDR3 sequence: CASSYKGGRGYNEQYF. CDR3 sequence (DNA): TGTGCCAGCAGTTACAAGGGCGGGAGGGGTTACAATGAGCAGTACTTC.

The V gene is TRBV7-2, the J gene TRBJ2-3; TRBD2 agrees at 13 bases. CDR1 and CDR2 (germline): SGHTA, FQGNSA. V lost 2 bases, J lost 7 bases, and 6 bases stayed unmatched. CDR3 length: 16 residues. The CDR3 nucleotides are TGTGCCAGCAGCTTACTCGGGACTAGCGGGGAATATACGCAGTATTTT. Encoded protein: CASSLLGTSGEYTQYF.

The gene calls are TRBV12-3 or TRBV12-4 and TRBJ2-4, with D possibly being TRBD2 (5 bases). V lost 6 bases and J lost 5, with 11 bases in between. The CDR3 has 13 residues. The CDR3: CASRTRGENIQYF. As DNA, the CDR3 is TGTGCCAGCAGGACCCGGGGAGAAAACATTCAGTACTTC.

This clonotype was detected a few times. Here the CDR3 DNA reads TGTGCCAGCAGGGACTCCGGGGGGCACTATGGCTACACCTTC. Translating it yields CASRDSGGHYGYTF. The chain recombines TRBV12-3 or TRBV12-4 with TRBJ1-2; tentative D call: TRBD1 (6 bases). V gave up 6 bases and J gave up 3 bases, with 14 bases separating them. CDR3 length: 14 residues.

V is TRBV4-1 and J is TRBJ2-5, with TRBD2 identical over 8 bases. Germline CDR1 is MGHRA and CDR2 is YSYEKL. CDR3 length: 15 residues. V lost 0 bases and J lost 5; bases outside the gene matches: 5. Here the CDR3 reads CASSQDRGGGETQYF. The CDR3, as DNA: TGCGCCAGCAGCCAAGATCGGGGGGGCGGGGAGACCCAGTACTTC.

V is TRBV3-1 and J is TRBJ2-3; D remains ambiguous. Trimming took off 0 bases at V and 12 bases at J, with 7 bases between the two ends. Germline loops: CDR1 LGHDT, CDR2 YNNKEL (reference sequence). This CDR3 spans 11 amino acids. The CDR3 coding sequence is TGTGCCAGCAGCCAAGATTTTGACCAGTATTTT. It encodes CASSQDFDQYF.

This clonotype occurred a few times. The rearrangement uses TRBV6-5 and TRBJ2-4; no clear D. Germline V CDR1 and CDR2: MNHEY, SVGAGI. Trimming pared 4 bases from V and 0 bases from J, leaving 4 bases between. CDR3 length: 13 amino acids. The DNA for the CDR3 is TGTGCCAGCAGTTCCTTAGCCAAAAACATTCAGTACTTC. Encoded protein: CASSSLAKNIQYF.